The rows below give T cell receptor beta chains drawn from one sample of a study of blood T cells in healthy people across ages. TCRdb processed the 5' RACE reads anew with MiXCR; each CDR3 protein has one entry. Of about 830,000 distinct CDR3 sequences detected, 62% appear once; the ten largest clones hold 28%. The specimen was blood. These receptors came from a man aged 30-40 years in good health. The CDR3 runs from the conserved cysteine through the conserved F or W. D genes are given only for firm matches. The listing skips clone size in some rows; elsewhere it reads once, few, many or a size class.

V	J	size	D	DNA	CDR3
TRBV9	TRBJ2-1	few	TRBD1	TGTGCCAGCAGCCCCGACGGACAGGGCTACAATGAGCAGTTCTTC	CASSPDGQGYNEQFF
TRBV7-2	TRBJ2-7	.	.	TGTGCCAGCAGCTTGAGCTACCGGGACACAAACTACGAGCAGTACTTC	CASSLSYRDTNYEQYF
TRBV30	TRBJ2-1	.	.	TGTGCCTGGAGTGTACTGAGCTCCTACAATGAGCAGTTCTTC	CAWSVLSSYNEQFF
TRBV20-1	TRBJ1-1	.	.	TGCAGTGCCGGAAAACCGGGTTACACTGAAGCTTTCTTT	CSAGKPGYTEAFF
TRBV18	TRBJ2-5	once	.	TGTGCCAGCTCACCGGGTCGTTTCGGGGAAGAGCAGTACTTC	CASSPGRFGEEQYF
TRBV15	TRBJ1-2	few	.	TGTGCCACCAGCAGAGGAAAGGGCCACCTGGGGGCTGATGGCTACACCTTC	CATSRGKGHLGADGYTF
TRBV29-1	TRBJ1-5	few	TRBD1	TGCAGCGTTGACGAGACAGGGCTAGGGCCCCAGCATTTT	CSVDETGLGPQHF
TRBV2	TRBJ1-4	.	.	TGTGCCAGCCTGCGGGCGGCGGCTAATGAAAAACTGTTTTTT	CASLRAAANEKLFF
TRBV20-1	TRBJ2-5	.	.	TGCAGTGCTAGTAGGGTCAGTGAAGAGACCCAGTACTTC	CSASRVSEETQYF
TRBV7-9	TRBJ1-2	.	.	TGTGCCAGCAGCTTAGGTGAGGGTCTGGACTATGGCTACACCTTC	CASSLGEGLDYGYTF
TRBV4-2	TRBJ2-3	.	TRBD2	TGTGCCAGCAGCGGTAGCGGGGGGGTCACAGATACGCAGTATTTT	CASSGSGGVTDTQYF
TRBV7-2	TRBJ2-1	many	TRBD1	TGTGCCAGCAGACCGGGACAGGGCTTCGCGGGCTCCTACAATGAGCAGTTCTTC	CASRPGQGFAGSYNEQFF
TRBV6-5	TRBJ2-6	.	.	TGTGCCAGCAGCTACCGTGTGTCCTCTGGGGCCAACGTCCTGACTTTC	CASSYRVSSGANVLTF
TRBV7-9	TRBJ1-4	.	.	TGTGCCAGCAGCTTTGGCGAACGGACAACTAATGAAAAACTGTTTTTT	CASSFGERTTNEKLFF
TRBV7-3	TRBJ2-2	.	.	TGTGCCAGCCGCGCCAGCACGAACACCGGGGAGCTGTTTTTT	CASRASTNTGELFF
TRBV7-2	TRBJ2-5	.	.	TGTGCCAGCAGCTTAGGGAGTTTGGCTCGAGAGACCCAGTACTTC	CASSLGSLARETQYF
TRBV20-1	TRBJ2-7	.	.	TGCAGTGCTAGTCTACCGCCCGCAGGGGCCTACGAGCAGTACTTC	CSASLPPAGAYEQYF